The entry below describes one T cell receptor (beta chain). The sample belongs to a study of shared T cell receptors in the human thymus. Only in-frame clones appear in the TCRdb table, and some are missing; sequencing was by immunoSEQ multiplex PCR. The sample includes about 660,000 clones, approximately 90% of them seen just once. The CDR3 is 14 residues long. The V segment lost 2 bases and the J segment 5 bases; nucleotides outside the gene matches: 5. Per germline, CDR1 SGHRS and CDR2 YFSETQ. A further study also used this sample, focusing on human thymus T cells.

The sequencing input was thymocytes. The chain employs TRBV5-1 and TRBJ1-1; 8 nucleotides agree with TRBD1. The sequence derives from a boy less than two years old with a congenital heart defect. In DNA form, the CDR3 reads TGCGCCAGCAGCTTCGACAGGGGAGGAACTGAAGCTTTCTTT. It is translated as CASSFDRGGTEAFF.